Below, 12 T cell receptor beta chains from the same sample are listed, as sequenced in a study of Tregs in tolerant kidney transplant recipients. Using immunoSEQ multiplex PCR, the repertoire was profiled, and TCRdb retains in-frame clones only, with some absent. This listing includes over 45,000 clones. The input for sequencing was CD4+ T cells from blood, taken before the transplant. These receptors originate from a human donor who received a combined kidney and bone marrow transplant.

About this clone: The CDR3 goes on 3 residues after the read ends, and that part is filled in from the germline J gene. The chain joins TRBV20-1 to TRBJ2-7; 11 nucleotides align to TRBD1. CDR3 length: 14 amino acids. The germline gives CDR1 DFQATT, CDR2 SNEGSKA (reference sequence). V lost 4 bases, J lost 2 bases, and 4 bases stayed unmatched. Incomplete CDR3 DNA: TGCAGTGCTACCCGGGGACAGGGGGCCTACGAG. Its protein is CSATRGQGAYE. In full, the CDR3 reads CSATRGQGAYEQYF.

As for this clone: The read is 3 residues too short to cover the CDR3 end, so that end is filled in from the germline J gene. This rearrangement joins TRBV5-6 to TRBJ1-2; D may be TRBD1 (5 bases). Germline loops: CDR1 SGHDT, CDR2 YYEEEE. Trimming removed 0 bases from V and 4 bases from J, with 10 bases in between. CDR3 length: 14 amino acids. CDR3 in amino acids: CASSLVVGGYGYTF. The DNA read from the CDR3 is TGTGCCAGCAGCTTGGTCGTCGGGGGCTATGGC.

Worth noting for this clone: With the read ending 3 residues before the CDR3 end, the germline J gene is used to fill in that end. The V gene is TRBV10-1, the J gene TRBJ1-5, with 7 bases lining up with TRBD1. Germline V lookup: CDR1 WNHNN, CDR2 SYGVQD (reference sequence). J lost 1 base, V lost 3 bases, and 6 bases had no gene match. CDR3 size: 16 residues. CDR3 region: CASSEGGRGSNQPQHF. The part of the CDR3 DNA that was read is TGCGCCAGCAGTGAAGGGGGCAGGGGGAGCAATCAGCCC.

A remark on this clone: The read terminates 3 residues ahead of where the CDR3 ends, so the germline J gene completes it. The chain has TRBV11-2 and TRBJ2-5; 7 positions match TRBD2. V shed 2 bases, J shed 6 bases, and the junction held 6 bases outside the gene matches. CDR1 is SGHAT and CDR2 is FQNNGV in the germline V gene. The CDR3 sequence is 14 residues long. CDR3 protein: CASSLFRREQTQYF. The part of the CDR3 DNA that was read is TGTGCCAGCAGCTTATTTAGGCGGGAGCAGACC.

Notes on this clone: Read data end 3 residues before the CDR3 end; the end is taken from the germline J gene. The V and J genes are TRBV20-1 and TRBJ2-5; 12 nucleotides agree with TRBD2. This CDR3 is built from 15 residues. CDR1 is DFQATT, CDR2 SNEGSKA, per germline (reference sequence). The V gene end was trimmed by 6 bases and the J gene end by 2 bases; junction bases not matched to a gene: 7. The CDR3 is CSAQLAGGSQETQYF. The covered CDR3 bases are TGCAGTGCGCAACTAGCGGGAGGCTCTCAAGAGACC.

CDR3 loop: CSARNVGRGGIYEQYF. CDR3 bases read: TGCAGTGCTAGGAACGTAGGGAGGGGAGGGATTTACGAG. The chain recombines TRBV20-1 with TRBJ2-7, with 7 bases aligning to TRBD2. Read data end 3 residues before the CDR3 end; the end is taken from the germline J gene. Germline CDR1 and CDR2: DFQATT and SNEGSKA (reference sequence). This CDR3 contains 16 residues. Trimming took 3 bases from V and 4 from J; bases not matched to a gene: 15.

The CDR3 loop is CASRPDRGYEQYF. CDR3 DNA, as far as it was read: TGTGCCAGTAGGCCGGACAGGGGGTACGAG. V gene TRBV19 combines with J gene TRBJ2-7, with 10 positions matching TRBD1. The read gets to within 3 residues of the CDR3 end, and the germline J gene fills in the rest. Germline lookup yields CDR1 LNHDA and CDR2 SQIVND (reference sequence). With V trimmed by 6 bases and J by 4 bases, 3 bases remained unmatched. The CDR3 has 13 amino acids.

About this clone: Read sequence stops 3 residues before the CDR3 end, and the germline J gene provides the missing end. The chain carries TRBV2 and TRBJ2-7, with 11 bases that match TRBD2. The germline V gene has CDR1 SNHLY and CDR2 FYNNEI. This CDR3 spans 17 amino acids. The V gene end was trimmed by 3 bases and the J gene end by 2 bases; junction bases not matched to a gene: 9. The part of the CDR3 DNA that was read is TGTGCCAGCAGTGATACTAGCGGGAGAATGGTAGCCTACGAG. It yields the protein CASSDTSGRMVAYE. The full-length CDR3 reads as CASSDTSGRMVAYEQYF. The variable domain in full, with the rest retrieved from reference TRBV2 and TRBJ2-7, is EPEVTQTPSHQVTQMGQEVILRCVPISNHLYFYWYRQILGQKVEFLVSFYNNEISEKSEIFDDQFSVERPDGSNFTLKIRSTKLEDSAMYFCASSDTSGRMVAYEQYFGPGTRLTVT.

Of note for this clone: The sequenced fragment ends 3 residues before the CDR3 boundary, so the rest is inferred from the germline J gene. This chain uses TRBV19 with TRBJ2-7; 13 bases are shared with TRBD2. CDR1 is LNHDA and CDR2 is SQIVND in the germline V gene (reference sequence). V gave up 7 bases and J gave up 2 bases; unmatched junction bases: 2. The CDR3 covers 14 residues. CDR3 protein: CASKGTSGAYEQYF. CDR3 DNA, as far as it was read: TGTGCCAGTAAGGGGACTAGCGGGGCCTACGAG.

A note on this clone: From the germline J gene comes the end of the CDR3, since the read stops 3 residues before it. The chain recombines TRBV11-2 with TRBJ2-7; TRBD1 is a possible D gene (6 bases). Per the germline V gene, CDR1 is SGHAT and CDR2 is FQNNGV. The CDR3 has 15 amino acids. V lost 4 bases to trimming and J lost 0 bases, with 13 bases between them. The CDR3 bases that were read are TGTGCCAGCAGCTCGCTGGACAGTAACTCCTACGAG. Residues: CASSSLDSNSYE. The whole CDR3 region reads CASSSLDSNSYEQYF.

The sequenced CDR3 bases are TGCGCCAGCAGCTTGGATCCGGGACAGGTGTACAATGAG. It translates to CASSLDPGQVYNE. The entire CDR3 sequence reads CASSLDPGQVYNEQFF. The chain uses TRBV5-1 and TRBJ2-1; 8 nucleotides line up with TRBD1. The CDR3 is cut off 3 residues early in the read; its end comes from the germline J gene. The CDR3 extends over 16 amino acids. Germline CDR1 SGHRS, CDR2 YFSETQ. With 0 bases clipped from V and 4 bases from J, the junction kept 6 bases outside the gene matches.

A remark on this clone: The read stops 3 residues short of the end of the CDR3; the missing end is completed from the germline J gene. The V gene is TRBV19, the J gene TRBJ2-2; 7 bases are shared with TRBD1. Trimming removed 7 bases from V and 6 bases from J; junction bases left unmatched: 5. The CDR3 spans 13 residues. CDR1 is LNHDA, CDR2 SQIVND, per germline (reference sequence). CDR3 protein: CASTPQGAGELFF. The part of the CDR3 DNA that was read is TGTGCCAGTACTCCTCAGGGGGCCGGGGAG.